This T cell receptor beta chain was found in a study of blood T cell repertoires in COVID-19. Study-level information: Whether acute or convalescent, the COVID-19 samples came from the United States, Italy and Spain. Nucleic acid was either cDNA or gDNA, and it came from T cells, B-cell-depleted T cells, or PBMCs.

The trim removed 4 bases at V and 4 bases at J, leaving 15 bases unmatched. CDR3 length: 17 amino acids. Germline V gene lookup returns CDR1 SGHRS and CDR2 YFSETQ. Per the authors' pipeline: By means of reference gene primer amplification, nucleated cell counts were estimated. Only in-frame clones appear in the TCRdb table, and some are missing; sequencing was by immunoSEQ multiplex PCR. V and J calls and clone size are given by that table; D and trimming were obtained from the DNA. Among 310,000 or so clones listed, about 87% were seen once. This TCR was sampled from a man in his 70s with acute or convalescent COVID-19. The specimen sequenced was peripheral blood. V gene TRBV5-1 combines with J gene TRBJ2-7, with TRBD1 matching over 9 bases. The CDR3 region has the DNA TGCGCCAGCAGCCGCTCGGGACAGGGTGGTGGGAGATACGAGCAGTACTTC. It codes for CASSRSGQGGGRYEQYF.